Below, one TCR beta chain is given with its context. Its cognate antigen has yet to be identified. Per-base qualities were not stored, and no clone one base away is much larger. This sample is drawn from a study of blood T cell repertoires in COVID-19 (dated by TCRdb to the early 2020s). About the study as a whole: The collaborator samples originated in the United States, Italy and Spain and spanned the acute and convalescent phases of COVID-19. The prospective study material was composed of cDNA or gDNA derived from T cells, B-cell-depleted T cells, or PBMCs. Deeply sampled blood TCRbeta repertoires from subjects exposed to, actively infected with, or recovered from COVID-19 were included in the dataset. The repertoires were released in a freely available public database intended as a resource for research on the immune response to SARS-CoV-2. The samples were drawn from two sources: the first 160 participants of the ongoing ImmuneRACE study, and 950 to 1,500 subjects contributed by 6 global collaborators. The sample metadata nearly always contained a de-identified subject ID, COVID-19 status, age in years and sex. Where available, HLA class I and class II types were obtained from metadata supplied by the sample provider rather than from assay-based typing. On the study overall, not on this receptor specifically: The quantity of clinical and demographic metadata differed by source and by participant and was supplied without curation.

The immunoSEQ Assay, a bias-controlled multiplex PCR, was used to amplify TCRbeta CDR3 regions from genomic DNA. As for the original processing: The number of nucleated cells in each sample was estimated from the amplification of reference gene primers within the assay. To quantify the absolute abundance of each unique TCRbeta CDR3 rearrangement, sequence reads were collapsed and filtered. For each sample, productive Simpson clonality was calculated by taking the square root of Simpson's diversity index across productive rearrangements. TCRdb provides this immuneACCESS table in a form limited to in-frame rearrangements. Some clones are lacking; in checked studies, under half of them reflect an unresolved V gene, and why the rest are absent is not known. V and J calls and clone size follow that table, whereas D and trimming were derived from the DNA. The sample table lists 100,000 to 110,000 clones, roughly 87% of them with a count of one. Clones ranked in the top ten supply approximately 7% of the sample.

Whole blood was collected in K2EDTA tubes by collaborating institutions according to the institutions' own protocols. For TCRbeta analysis, collaborator samples were shipped as frozen whole blood, as isolated PBMCs, or as DNA extracted from either sample type. This receptor was obtained from a man aged 25-40 years in a cohort sampled during active COVID-19. What was sequenced was peripheral blood.

The CDR3 reads CASSLDPGGGYGYTF. The DNA sequence reads TGTGCCAGCAGCTTAGATCCAGGGGGCGGATATGGCTACACCTTC. The sequence joins TRBV11-2 to TRBJ1-2; the junction holds 8 bases that match TRBD1. Germline trimming amounts to 0 bases on V and 5 bases on J, with 5 as the count of junction bases outside the gene matches. Looking up the germline V gene yields CDR1 SGHAT and CDR2 FQNNGV. From its cysteine to its phenylalanine, the CDR3 spans 15 amino acids. Only CDR3 DNA is held: 45 bases, read in frame from base 1.